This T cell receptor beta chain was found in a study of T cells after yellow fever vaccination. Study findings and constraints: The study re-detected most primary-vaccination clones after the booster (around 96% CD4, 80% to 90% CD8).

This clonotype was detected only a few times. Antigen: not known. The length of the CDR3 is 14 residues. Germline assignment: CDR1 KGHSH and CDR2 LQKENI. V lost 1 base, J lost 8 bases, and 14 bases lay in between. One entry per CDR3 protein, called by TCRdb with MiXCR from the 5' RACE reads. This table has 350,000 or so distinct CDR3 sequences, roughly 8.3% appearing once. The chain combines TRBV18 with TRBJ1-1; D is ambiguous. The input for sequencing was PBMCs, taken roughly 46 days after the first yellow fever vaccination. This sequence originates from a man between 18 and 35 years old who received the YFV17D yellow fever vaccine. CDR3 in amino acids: CASSPRALVGEAFF. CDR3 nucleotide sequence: TGTGCCAGCTCACCACGGGCCCTGGTAGGAGAAGCTTTCTTT.